These T cell receptor beta chains were read from a single sample in a study of T cells in Graves' hyperthyroidism and ophthalmopathy. TCRdb passed the multiplex PCR reads through MiXCR, listing each CDR3 protein once. Among under 400,000 distinct CDR3 sequences listed, around a sixth were seen once. The sample comprised blood. These receptors were taken from a woman in her thirties or forties with Graves' ophthalmopathy. Each CDR3 is given with its conserved first and last residue. Each record gives: V gene, D gene, J gene, clone size, CDR3 protein, CDR3 DNA. The D gene is left open where the match is weak. Clone size is shown for a subset of rows, as once, few, many or a class of expanded clone.

v_gene: TRBV19
d_gene: -
j_gene: TRBJ2-2
abundance: -
CDR3aa: CASSIAGWNTGELFF
CDR3nt: TGTGCCAGTAGTATCGCGGGCTGGAACACCGGGGAGCTGTTTTTT

v_gene: TRBV28
d_gene: -
j_gene: TRBJ1-1
abundance: many
CDR3aa: CASMVRNTEAFF
CDR3nt: TGTGCCAGCATGGTGCGGAACACTGAAGCTTTCTTT

v_gene: TRBV6-5
d_gene: -
j_gene: TRBJ2-7
abundance: many
CDR3aa: CASSYSYDVSYEQYF
CDR3nt: TGTGCCAGCAGTTACTCCTACGACGTCTCCTACGAGCAGTACTTC

v_gene: TRBV9
d_gene: -
j_gene: TRBJ2-7
abundance: many
CDR3aa: CASSASVSSYEQYF
CDR3nt: TGTGCCAGCAGCGCCAGCGTTAGCTCCTACGAGCAGTACTTC

v_gene: TRBV28
d_gene: -
j_gene: TRBJ1-6
abundance: many
CDR3aa: CASSLADGRSNSPLHF
CDR3nt: TGTGCCAGCAGTCTAGCGGACGGACGCTCTAATTCACCCCTCCACTTT

v_gene: TRBV12-3/TRBV12-4
d_gene: TRBD1
j_gene: TRBJ2-5
abundance: -
CDR3aa: CASSLEGTGFPQETQYF
CDR3nt: TGTGCCAGCAGCTTAGAAGGGACAGGGTTTCCCCAAGAGACCCAGTACTTC

v_gene: TRBV6-5
d_gene: -
j_gene: TRBJ2-7
abundance: many
CDR3aa: CASSSTGRAYEQYF
CDR3nt: TGTGCCAGCAGTTCCACAGGAAGGGCCTACGAGCAGTACTTC

v_gene: TRBV27
d_gene: -
j_gene: TRBJ2-7
abundance: many
CDR3aa: CASSLVADHYEQYF
CDR3nt: TGTGCCAGCAGTTTGGTAGCGGACCACTACGAGCAGTACTTC

v_gene: TRBV6-1
d_gene: -
j_gene: TRBJ2-7
abundance: -
CDR3aa: CASSKGGLYGQYF
CDR3nt: TGTGCCAGCAGTAAAGGGGGGCTTTACGGGCAGTACTTC

v_gene: TRBV6-5
d_gene: TRBD2
j_gene: TRBJ2-7
abundance: many
CDR3aa: CASSYVAGGSYEQYF
CDR3nt: TGTGCCAGCAGTTACGTCGCGGGGGGGTCCTACGAGCAGTACTTC

v_gene: TRBV12-3/TRBV12-4
d_gene: TRBD2
j_gene: TRBJ2-2
abundance: many
CDR3aa: CASSFPGLAGDTGELFF
CDR3nt: TGTGCCAGCAGTTTCCCGGGACTAGCGGGAGACACCGGGGAGCTGTTTTTT

v_gene: TRBV6-1
d_gene: -
j_gene: TRBJ1-2
abundance: many
CDR3aa: CASSEDWGENGYTF
CDR3nt: TGTGCCAGCAGTGAAGATTGGGGGGAGAATGGCTACACCTTC

v_gene: TRBV28
d_gene: -
j_gene: TRBJ2-7
abundance: many
CDR3aa: CASSKGGYEQYF
CDR3nt: TGTGCCAGCAGTAAAGGGGGCTACGAGCAGTACTTC

v_gene: TRBV6-2/TRBV6-3
d_gene: TRBD1
j_gene: TRBJ1-1
abundance: few
CDR3aa: CASSRTGVMNTEAFF
CDR3nt: TGTGCCAGCAGCCGGACAGGGGTCATGAACACTGAAGCTTTCTTT

v_gene: TRBV12-3/TRBV12-4
d_gene: -
j_gene: TRBJ2-2
abundance: many
CDR3aa: CASRQRGLNTGELFF
CDR3nt: TGTGCCAGCAGACAGAGGGGACTTAACACCGGGGAGCTGTTTTTT

v_gene: TRBV18
d_gene: -
j_gene: TRBJ2-7
abundance: -
CDR3aa: CASSPTVTYEQYF
CDR3nt: TGTGCCAGCTCGCCTACAGTTACCTACGAGCAGTACTTC

v_gene: TRBV2
d_gene: -
j_gene: TRBJ2-7
abundance: many
CDR3aa: CASTKNRAERYEQYF
CDR3nt: TGTGCCAGCACCAAAAATAGGGCGGAAAGGTACGAGCAGTACTTC

v_gene: TRBV27
d_gene: TRBD1
j_gene: TRBJ2-5
abundance: many
CDR3aa: CASSWGQGETQYF
CDR3nt: TGTGCCAGCAGTTGGGGACAGGGGGAGACCCAGTACTTC

v_gene: TRBV19
d_gene: -
j_gene: TRBJ2-3
abundance: many
CDR3aa: CASSLSPTDTQYF
CDR3nt: TGTGCCAGTAGTCTTTCCCCAACAGATACGCAGTATTTT

v_gene: TRBV11-2
d_gene: -
j_gene: TRBJ1-5
abundance: many
CDR3aa: CASSLGGREPQHF
CDR3nt: TGTGCCAGCAGCTTAGGTGGGCGGGAGCCCCAGCATTTT

v_gene: TRBV19
d_gene: -
j_gene: TRBJ2-6
abundance: many
CDR3aa: CASSKTGTRGANVLTF
CDR3nt: TGTGCCAGTAGTAAAACCGGTACCAGGGGGGCCAACGTCCTGACTTTC

v_gene: TRBV10-3
d_gene: TRBD2
j_gene: TRBJ2-2
abundance: -
CDR3aa: CAIRMGTSPGELFF
CDR3nt: TGTGCCATCAGGATGGGGACTAGCCCCGGGGAGCTGTTTTTT

v_gene: TRBV2
d_gene: TRBD2
j_gene: TRBJ2-7
abundance: many
CDR3aa: CASSVERDPLGQYF
CDR3nt: TGTGCCAGCAGTGTTGAGCGGGACCCTCTCGGGCAGTACTTC

v_gene: TRBV20-1
d_gene: -
j_gene: TRBJ2-5
abundance: many
CDR3aa: CSARVPNRETQYF
CDR3nt: TGCAGTGCTAGAGTCCCTAATCGCGAGACCCAGTACTTC

v_gene: TRBV6-5
d_gene: TRBD2
j_gene: TRBJ2-5
abundance: many
CDR3aa: CASSPGTSGKETQYF
CDR3nt: TGTGCCAGCAGTCCCGGGACTAGCGGGAAAGAGACCCAGTACTTC

v_gene: TRBV27
d_gene: -
j_gene: TRBJ2-3
abundance: many
CDR3aa: CASSLRGTDTQYF
CDR3nt: TGTGCCAGCAGTTTGAGGGGCACAGATACGCAGTATTTT

v_gene: TRBV6-2/TRBV6-3
d_gene: TRBD2
j_gene: TRBJ2-7
abundance: -
CDR3aa: CASSYMSGRAVRFF
CDR3nt: TGTGCCAGCAGCTACATGAGCGGGAGGGCCGTTCGGTTCTTC

v_gene: TRBV19
d_gene: TRBD1
j_gene: TRBJ1-2
abundance: many
CDR3aa: CASDPGQGVYGYTF
CDR3nt: TGTGCCAGTGACCCGGGACAGGGAGTATATGGCTACACCTTC

v_gene: TRBV27
d_gene: TRBD2
j_gene: TRBJ2-7
abundance: many
CDR3aa: CASSLRASGAYEQYF
CDR3nt: TGTGCCAGCAGTTTAAGGGCTAGCGGGGCCTACGAGCAGTACTTC

v_gene: TRBV6-4
d_gene: TRBD1
j_gene: TRBJ1-1
abundance: many
CDR3aa: CASSDTDRGTEAFF
CDR3nt: TGTGCCAGCAGTGACACGGACAGGGGCACTGAAGCTTTCTTT

v_gene: TRBV30
d_gene: -
j_gene: TRBJ1-5
abundance: many
CDR3aa: CAWSAGGGQPQHF
CDR3nt: TGTGCCTGGAGTGCGGGAGGAGGGCAGCCCCAGCATTTT

v_gene: TRBV4-2
d_gene: TRBD1
j_gene: TRBJ1-5
abundance: -
CDR3aa: CASSPYRGSGQPQHF
CDR3nt: TGTGCCAGCAGCCCCTACAGGGGGAGCGGTCAGCCCCAGCATTTT

v_gene: TRBV6-5
d_gene: TRBD1
j_gene: TRBJ1-5
abundance: many
CDR3aa: CASSLDRGGQPQHF
CDR3nt: TGTGCCAGCAGTTTGGACAGGGGAGGTCAGCCCCAGCATTTT

v_gene: TRBV19
d_gene: TRBD2
j_gene: TRBJ2-7
abundance: many
CDR3aa: CASSIASGSYEQYF
CDR3nt: TGTGCCAGCAGTATAGCTAGCGGGAGTTACGAGCAGTACTTC

v_gene: TRBV29-1
d_gene: -
j_gene: TRBJ2-2
abundance: -
CDR3aa: CSGVLMGESGELFF
CDR3nt: TGCAGCGGCGTCCTGATGGGAGAATCCGGGGAGCTGTTTTTT

v_gene: TRBV7-8
d_gene: -
j_gene: TRBJ2-7
abundance: many
CDR3aa: CASSLTPAGYEQYF
CDR3nt: TGTGCCAGCAGCTTAACTCCTGCCGGCTACGAGCAGTACTTC

v_gene: TRBV7-9
d_gene: -
j_gene: TRBJ1-6
abundance: many
CDR3aa: CASSTTLTANNSPLHF
CDR3nt: TGTGCCAGCAGCACTACCCTGACAGCCAATAATTCACCCCTCCACTTT

v_gene: TRBV28
d_gene: TRBD2
j_gene: TRBJ2-5
abundance: -
CDR3aa: CASSYQSGSEETQYF
CDR3nt: TGTGCCAGCAGTTATCAGAGCGGGAGCGAAGAGACCCAGTACTTC

v_gene: TRBV6-1
d_gene: TRBD1
j_gene: TRBJ2-7
abundance: -
CDR3aa: CASRPTGDYEQYF
CDR3nt: TGTGCCAGCAGGCCGACAGGGGACTACGAGCAGTACTTC

v_gene: TRBV20-1
d_gene: TRBD1
j_gene: TRBJ1-1
abundance: many
CDR3aa: CSALTGDEAFF
CDR3nt: TGCAGTGCCTTGACAGGGGATGAAGCTTTCTTT

v_gene: TRBV11-1
d_gene: TRBD1
j_gene: TRBJ1-1
abundance: many
CDR3aa: CASSLWQGAMNTEAFF
CDR3nt: TGTGCCAGCAGCTTGTGGCAGGGGGCGATGAACACTGAAGCTTTCTTT